Presented here are 8 T cell receptor beta chains from one specimen sequenced in a study of breast tumors, draining lymph nodes, adjacent tissues. Breast cancer patients provided tissue from their axillary draining lymph nodes. MiXCR was run by TCRdb on the multiplex PCR reads, yielding one entry per CDR3 protein. The table records 85,000 to 130,000 distinct CDR3 sequences, roughly 33% of them present only once. Sequencing was done on a sample of axillary lymph node tissue. Every receptor here comes from a female donor with breast cancer. Some clones in this sample may be carry-over from other donors' samples.

This clonotype occurred many times. The rearrangement links TRBV6-1 to TRBJ1-5; 12 positions agree with TRBD1. The V gene end was trimmed by 3 bases and the J gene end by 0 bases; junction bases not matched to a gene: 3. The CDR3 loop spans 17 amino acids. Germline CDR1 reads MNHNS; CDR2 reads SASEGT. CDR3 nucleotide sequence: TGTGCCAGCAGTGAGGGGACAGGGGGCCGTAGCAATCAGCCCCAGCATTTT. This encodes CASSEGTGGRSNQPQHF.

The gene calls are TRBV20-1 and TRBJ2-5; a possible D gene is TRBD2 (5 bases). The CDR3 runs 13 residues. Germline assignment: CDR1 DFQATT and CDR2 SNEGSKA (reference sequence). The germline V and J ends were trimmed by 6 bases and 5 bases, with 16 bases remaining between them. CDR3 protein: CSAPGIRGETQYF. The CDR3 DNA sequence: TGCAGTGCCCCGGGTATAAGAGGGGAGACCCAGTACTTC.

This clonotype occurred many times. Possible read error: a much larger clone is one base away. V usage is TRBV20-1 and J usage is TRBJ1-2; 7 positions match TRBD1. The CDR3 is 15 residues long. In germline, CDR1 is DFQATT, CDR2 SNEGSKA (reference sequence). The V gene end was trimmed by 6 bases and the J gene end by 4 bases; junction bases not matched to a gene: 14. The CDR3 sequence: CSAPGKVRGTYGYTF. The CDR3 bases are TGCAGTGCCCCTGGTAAAGTCAGGGGGACCTATGGCTACACCTTC.

In this sample, this clonotype turned up a few times. A read error may be the cause here, since a much bigger clone is one base away. Since no conserved phenylalanine or tryptophan closes the CDR3, a read error is the likely cause. This chain uses TRBV19 with TRBJ2-1, with 8 bases matching TRBD2. Germline CDR1 is LNHDA and CDR2 is SQIVND (reference sequence). V lost 6 bases, J lost 7 bases, and 14 bases stayed unmatched. The CDR3 spans 16 residues. The CDR3 bases are TGTGCCAGTAGCCCGGGGGGGAGGACGGGGGGGAATGAGCAGTTCTCC. This codes for CASSPGGRTGGNEQFS.

As for this clonotype: This is likely a read error, given that the CDR3 carries no conserved phenylalanine or tryptophan at its end. The chain has TRBV2 and TRBJ2-6; the D is unclear. CDR3 length: 15 residues. Germline V gene lookup returns CDR1 SNHLY and CDR2 FYNNEI. V lost 5 bases to trimming and J lost 2 bases, with 10 bases between them. CDR3 amino acids: CASSYSRAGANVLTS. The CDR3, as DNA: TGTGCCAGCAGTTACTCGCGTGCTGGGGCCAACGTCCTGACTTCC.

This chain links TRBV7-3 with TRBJ2-1; 9 nucleotides line up with TRBD1. Germline loops: CDR1 SGHTA, CDR2 FQGTGA. The V gene end was trimmed by 2 bases and the J gene end by 0 bases; junction bases not matched to a gene: 26. The CDR3 covers 24 residues. CDR3 DNA sequence: TGTGCCAGCAGCTTATGCGTATGGGAAACGAGAACGGACAGGGGCTTGAGCTCCTACAATGAGCAGTTCTTC. It yields the protein CASSLCVWETRTDRGLSSYNEQFF.

This clonotype came up many times. J is TRBJ2-5 and V is TRBV4-2; TRBD2 matches 13 bases. The CDR3 totals 15 residues. Per germline, CDR1 LGHNA and CDR2 YNFKEQ. Trimming removed 3 bases from V and 2 bases from J; junction bases left unmatched: 0. CDR3 DNA sequence: TGTGCCAGCAGCCAGGGACTAGCGGGACAAGAGACCCAGTACTTC. It codes for CASSQGLAGQETQYF.

This clonotype showed up many times. The rearrangement uses TRBV6-5 and TRBJ1-3; TRBD1 aligns across 7 bases. The CDR3 totals 14 residues. J was trimmed by 4 bases and V by 4 bases; bases with no gene match: 4. Germline lookup yields CDR1 MNHEY and CDR2 SVGAGI. The DNA of the CDR3 is TGTGCCAGCAGTTTAACGGACAGGGGAAACACCATATATTTT. The encoded protein is CASSLTDRGNTIYF.